This T cell receptor beta chain was captured by sequencing in a study of early T cells in non-severe SARS-CoV-2 infection. V trimming: 3 bases; J trimming: 7 bases; junction bases outside the gene matches: 5. The CDR3 is made up of 14 amino acids. Germline V gives CDR1 SGHTA, CDR2 FQGNSA. This clonotype was counted between two and nine times. TCRdb reprocessed the 5' RACE reads with MiXCR, giving one entry per CDR3 protein. The data contain around 63,000 distinct CDR3 sequences, roughly 10% of them singletons. The specimen comprised whole blood, sampled at baseline. The gene calls are TRBV7-2 and TRBJ2-1; TRBD1 aligns across 8 bases. The clonotype originates from an adult who was a healthcare worker with PCR-confirmed SARS-CoV-2 infection or an uninfected control (not recorded which). CDR3 bases: TGTGCCAGCAGCTTGGACAGGGTTTTTAATGAGCAGTTCTTC. This encodes CASSLDRVFNEQFF.